This T cell receptor beta chain was captured in a study of Ad26.COV2.S vaccination and SARS-CoV-2 variants. The treatment here: about 20 received Ad26.COV2.S at low or high dose, single or two shots; a few received placebo; per-sample allocation not given. All samples were drawn on day 63, counting from the first vaccine or placebo injection. The germline V gene encodes CDR1 SGHVS and CDR2 FNYEAQ. CDR3 length: 15 residues. With 1 base removed from V and 7 bases from J, the gap between germline ends came to 14 bases. Only in-frame clones appear in the TCRdb table, and some are missing; sequencing was by immunoSEQ multiplex PCR. Here the sample spans approximately 360,000 clones, about 80% being singletons.

The specimen was peripheral blood, collected in a trial of Ad26.COV2.S vaccine versus placebo. This receptor was identified in a person aged 18-60 years who received the Ad26.COV2.S COVID-19 vaccine or a placebo. V gene TRBV7-6 combines with J gene TRBJ2-1; TRBD2 might be the D (6 bases). In DNA form, the CDR3 reads TGTGCCAGCAGCTTAGGATCGGGAGTGTTAAATGAGCAGTTCTTC. Translating gives CASSLGSGVLNEQFF.